The rows below give T cell receptor beta chains drawn from one sample of a study of cytomegalovirus exposure and HLA in healthy donors. Only in-frame clones appear in the TCRdb table, and some are missing; sequencing was by immunoSEQ multiplex PCR. This sample carries 65,000 to 90,000 clones, roughly 89% of them seen once, and the ten largest clones take 3.5% to 4%. Input material: PBMCs. These receptors were collected from a woman younger than 30 in good health and CMV-seropositive. Both conserved end residues are part of each CDR3. A D gene is named only where the DNA matches it firmly. Only some rows state a clone size, as once, few, many or a class for expanded clones.

size,J,V,D,DNA,CDR3
.,TRBJ1-5,TRBV2,.,TGTGCCAGCACCCTAGCAGGGGAGCGTCAGCCCCAGCATTTT,CASTLAGERQPQHF
.,TRBJ2-7,TRBV9,.,TGTGCCAGCAGCGGCCATCGGGGCTCCTACGAGCAGTACTTC,CASSGHRGSYEQYF
.,TRBJ2-1,TRBV27,.,TGTGCCAGCAGTTTAGGGGGGAGCTCCTACAATGAGCAGTTCTTC,CASSLGGSSYNEQFF
.,TRBJ2-2,TRBV6-4,.,TGTGCCAGCAGTGACAAGGCGGCGAACACCGGGGAGCTGTTTTTT,CASSDKAANTGELFF
.,TRBJ2-5,TRBV10-2,.,TGCGCCAGCAGTGGAACAGTGTACCAAGAGACCCAGTACTTC,CASSGTVYQETQYF
.,TRBJ2-7,TRBV7-9,.,TGTGCCAGCAGTATAGGTGGGGCCGAGCAGTACTTC,CASSIGGAEQYF
.,TRBJ2-2,TRBV15,TRBD2,TGTGCCACCAGCAGAGCGGGACTAGGGTTCCCCGGGGAGCTGTTTTTT,CATSRAGLGFPGELFF
.,TRBJ1-1,TRBV4-3,.,TGCGCCAGCAGCCAAGATAGTAGCCGAACGGTCACTGAAGCTTTCTTT,CASSQDSSRTVTEAFF
.,TRBJ2-1,TRBV6-5,TRBD2,TGTGCCAGCAACTTGCTAGCGGGGGATAAGGGTGAGCAGTTCTTC,CASNLLAGDKGEQFF
.,TRBJ2-7,TRBV6-9,TRBD1,TGTGCCACCGGACAGGGTAGCTCCTACGAGCAGTACTTC,CATGQGSSYEQYF
few,TRBJ2-1,TRBV10-2,.,TGCGCCAGCAGGGGCATCGTCCATGAGCAGTTCTTC,CASRGIVHEQFF
.,TRBJ1-1,TRBV2,.,TGTGCCAGCAGTGCACAGCCGAACACTGAAGCTTTCTTT,CASSAQPNTEAFF
.,TRBJ2-1,TRBV19,.,TGTGCCAGTAGTATGGCGGGCAGGGGCAATGAGCAGTTCTTC,CASSMAGRGNEQFF
.,TRBJ2-3,TRBV30,.,TGTGCCTGGAGTGTACTCAACACAGATACGCAGTATTTT,CAWSVLNTDTQYF
few,TRBJ2-7,TRBV29-1,TRBD2,TGCAGCGTTGAAGGCCTAGCGGGAGGGCCGGGGTACGAGCAGTACTTC,CSVEGLAGGPGYEQYF
.,TRBJ2-1,TRBV28,TRBD1,TGTGCCAGCACAGGGACAGGGGAGGTCAATGAGCAGTTCTTC,CASTGTGEVNEQFF
.,TRBJ2-7,TRBV29-1,TRBD1,TGCAGCGTTAGGGACAGGGTAAGCGAGCAGTACTTC,CSVRDRVSEQYF
.,TRBJ1-5,TRBV28,.,TGTGCCAGCAGCCCTGGAGGGGCGGAGGGCAATCAGCCCCAGCATTTT,CASSPGGAEGNQPQHF
.,TRBJ2-7,TRBV9,TRBD2,TGTGCCAGCAGCGTAGACGCGGGGGGGCCTTACGAGCAGTACTTC,CASSVDAGGPYEQYF
.,TRBJ1-3,TRBV5-1,.,TGCGCCTCCACCCAGGGTAGCTCTGGAAACACCATATATTTT,CASTQGSSGNTIYF
.,TRBJ1-5,TRBV4-1,.,TGCGCCAGCAGCCAAGTTCAGGGTACGGGCAATCAGCCCCAGCATTTT,CASSQVQGTGNQPQHF
.,TRBJ2-7,TRBV6-5,.,TGTGCCAGCGGGAACAGGGAGTATTACGAGCAGTACTTC,CASGNREYYEQYF
.,TRBJ1-6,TRBV6-5,.,TGTGCCAGCAGGAAAGAAGCGGAAAGTTCACCCCTCCACTTT,CASRKEAESSPLHF
.,TRBJ1-4,TRBV18,.,TGTGCCAGCTCACCCAATTTTGCAACTAATGAAAAACTGTTTTTT,CASSPNFATNEKLFF
.,TRBJ2-1,TRBV12-1,.,TGTGCCAGCAGCTTTGGTAAAACTAGCGGCTCCTCCTACAATGAGCAGTTCTTC,CASSFGKTSGSSYNEQFF
once,TRBJ2-2,TRBV28,TRBD1,TGTGCCAGCATATCAGACAGGGGGCGAGGCGGGGAGCTGTTTTTT,CASISDRGRGGELFF
once,TRBJ2-5,TRBV6-1,.,TGTGCCAGCAGTCGACCGCCGGGGGCCCAGTACTTC,CASSRPPGAQYF
.,TRBJ1-1,TRBV30,TRBD1,TGTGCCTGGACCCGACCCGGACAGGGAGCGGTCACTGAAGCTTTCTTT,CAWTRPGQGAVTEAFF
.,TRBJ2-2,TRBV7-8,.,TGTGCCAGCAGACGAGACGGGTTAGCGAACACCGGGGAGCTGTTTTTT,CASRRDGLANTGELFF
.,TRBJ2-7,TRBV6-5,.,TGTGCCAGCAGTGCCCCATTCTTAGACGAGCAGTACTTC,CASSAPFLDEQYF
.,TRBJ2-1,TRBV9,.,TGTGCCAGCAGCGTAGAGGCACAGGGATGGTCCGCAGGCTACAATGAGCAGTTCTTC,CASSVEAQGWSAGYNEQFF
.,TRBJ2-2,TRBV4-3,.,TGCGCCAGCAGCCAAGAGTCCCTCTCGAGGGCGAACACCGGGGAGCTGTTTTTT,CASSQESLSRANTGELFF
.,TRBJ2-1,TRBV28,.,TGTGCCAGCAGTTTTATTGCAGCGCCGGTAAATGAGCAGTTCTTC,CASSFIAAPVNEQFF
.,TRBJ2-3,TRBV28,.,TGTGCCAGCAGTCCCACAGGGTCCCCAGATACGCAGTATTTT,CASSPTGSPDTQYF
medium-sized,TRBJ2-2,TRBV6-4,TRBD1,TGTGCCAGCAGTGACGGACAGGGGGCCGGGGAGCTGTTTTTT,CASSDGQGAGELFF
.,TRBJ2-5,TRBV2,.,TGTGCCAGCAGTGAACTAGCTGAAGAGACCCAGTACTTC,CASSELAEETQYF
.,TRBJ1-6,TRBV15,.,TGTGCCACCAGCATTACAGTCAATTCACCCCTCCACTTT,CATSITVNSPLHF
once,TRBJ2-2,TRBV4-2,TRBD2,TGTGCCAGCAGCCAAGTATTAGCGGGGGTGTACACCGGGGAGCTGTTTTTT,CASSQVLAGVYTGELFF
.,TRBJ1-2,TRBV19,.,TGTGCCAGTGCATTCCATGGCGGGGGCTACACCTTC,CASAFHGGGYTF
.,TRBJ2-5,TRBV4-3,.,TGCGCCAGCAGCCAAGGGATTGGCGGGATAAGAGAGACCCAGTACTTC,CASSQGIGGIRETQYF
.,TRBJ2-5,TRBV6-5,.,TGTGCCTGCCGCGGCGGCGGTGTCCAGTACTTC,CACRGGGVQYF
once,TRBJ2-1,TRBV6-5,.,TGTGCCAGCAGTTACTCTAGACTAGCCACAGGGTATGAGCAGTTCTTC,CASSYSRLATGYEQFF
.,TRBJ2-2,TRBV27,TRBD2,TGTGCCAGCAGTCCAACTAGCGGGGGGACCATCGGGGAGCTGTTTTTT,CASSPTSGGTIGELFF
once,TRBJ1-2,TRBV27,.,TGTGCCAGCAGTTCCTATACCACAGGCGGGGTTAACTATGGCTACACCTTC,CASSSYTTGGVNYGYTF
.,TRBJ1-2,TRBV28,.,TGTGCCAGCAGCCCAGGGTTCTATGGCTACACCTTC,CASSPGFYGYTF
.,TRBJ2-2,TRBV4-1,TRBD2,TGCGCCAGCAGCCAAGATCCGGGACTAGCGGCCACCGGGGAGCTGTTTTTT,CASSQDPGLAATGELFF
.,TRBJ1-2,TRBV2,TRBD1,TGTGCCAGCAGTGACTGGGACAGGGGGCATGGGGTTGAAGGCTACACCTTC,CASSDWDRGHGVEGYTF
.,TRBJ1-5,TRBV2,TRBD1,TGTGCCAGCTCCGGACAGGGGGGATGGAGCAATCAGCCCCAGCATTTT,CASSGQGGWSNQPQHF
.,TRBJ2-1,TRBV6-5,.,TGTGCCAGCAGGGTAGGCGGGTTCGACAATGAGCAGTTCTTC,CASRVGGFDNEQFF
.,TRBJ2-7,TRBV5-6,TRBD1,TGTGCCAGCAGCAGGACAGGTCTCAATTTCTTCGAGCAGTACTTC,CASSRTGLNFFEQYF
.,TRBJ1-1,TRBV6-1,TRBD1,TGTGCCAGCAGGTCGACAGGGATCAACACTGAAGCTTTCTTT,CASRSTGINTEAFF
.,TRBJ2-7,TRBV2,.,TGTGCCAGCAGTGGAACACTAAGAACCTACGAGCAGTACTTC,CASSGTLRTYEQYF
.,TRBJ1-4,TRBV5-6,.,TGTGCCAGCAGCTTGTCGTACGCGCTCGGACAGTATAATGAAAAACTGTTTTTT,CASSLSYALGQYNEKLFF
.,TRBJ2-2,TRBV28,.,TGTGCCAGCAGTTTTGCGGTCACCGGGGAGCTGTTTTTT,CASSFAVTGELFF
.,TRBJ1-2,TRBV7-9,TRBD1,TGTGCCAGCACCCATTGGGGACAGCCAAACTATGGCTACACCTTC,CASTHWGQPNYGYTF
.,TRBJ2-7,TRBV7-2,.,TGTGCCAGCAGCTTAGTAAAATCGGGAGTATTAAGCTACGAGCAGTACTTC,CASSLVKSGVLSYEQYF
.,TRBJ2-7,TRBV7-9,.,TGTGCCAGCAGCTTTGGTCGAGCCTACGAGCAGTACTTC,CASSFGRAYEQYF
once,TRBJ2-7,TRBV28,.,TGTGCCAGCAGTTTGTCCGACAGGCAGCAGTACTTC,CASSLSDRQQYF
.,TRBJ1-6,TRBV11-2,TRBD1,TGTGCCAGCAGTACCGGGACAGGGAGTAATTCACCCCTCCACTTT,CASSTGTGSNSPLHF